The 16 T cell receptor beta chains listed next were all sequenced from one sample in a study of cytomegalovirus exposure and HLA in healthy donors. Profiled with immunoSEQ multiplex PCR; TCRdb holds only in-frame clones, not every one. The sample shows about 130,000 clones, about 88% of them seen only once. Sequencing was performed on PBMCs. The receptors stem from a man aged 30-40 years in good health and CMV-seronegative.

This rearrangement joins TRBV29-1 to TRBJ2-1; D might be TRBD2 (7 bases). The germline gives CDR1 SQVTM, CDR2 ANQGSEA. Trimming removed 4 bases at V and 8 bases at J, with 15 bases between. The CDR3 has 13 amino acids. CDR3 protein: CSVGFGGHDEQFF. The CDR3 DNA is TGCAGCGTTGGGTTCGGGGGGCACGATGAGCAGTTCTTC.

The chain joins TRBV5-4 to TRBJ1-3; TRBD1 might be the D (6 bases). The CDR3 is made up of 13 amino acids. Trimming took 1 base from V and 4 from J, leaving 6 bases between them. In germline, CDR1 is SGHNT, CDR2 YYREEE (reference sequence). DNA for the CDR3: TGTGCCAGCAGCTTGCAGGGGGGAAACACCATATATTTT. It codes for CASSLQGGNTIYF. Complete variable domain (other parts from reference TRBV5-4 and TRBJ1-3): ETGVTQSPTHLIKTRGQQVTLRCSSQSGHNTVSWYQQALGQGPQFIFQYYREEENGRGNFPPRFSGLQFPNYSSELNVNALELDDSALYLCASSLQGGNTIYFGEGSWLTVV.

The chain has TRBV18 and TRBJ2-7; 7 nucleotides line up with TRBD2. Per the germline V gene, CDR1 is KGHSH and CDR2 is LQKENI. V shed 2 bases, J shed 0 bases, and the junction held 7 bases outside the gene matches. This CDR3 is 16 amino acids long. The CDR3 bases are TGTGCCAGCTCACCAAGCACCGCTAGCGGCTCCTACGAGCAGTACTTC. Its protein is CASSPSTASGSYEQYF.

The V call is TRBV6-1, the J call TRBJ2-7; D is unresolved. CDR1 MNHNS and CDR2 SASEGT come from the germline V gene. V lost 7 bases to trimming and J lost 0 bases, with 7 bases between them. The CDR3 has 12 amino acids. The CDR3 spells CASKYSSYEQYF. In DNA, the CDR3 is TGTGCCAGCAAGTACAGCTCCTACGAGCAGTACTTC.

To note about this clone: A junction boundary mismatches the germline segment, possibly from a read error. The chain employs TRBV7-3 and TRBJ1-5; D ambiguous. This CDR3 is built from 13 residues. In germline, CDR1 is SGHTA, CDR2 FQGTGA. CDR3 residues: CASSLTRDQPQHF. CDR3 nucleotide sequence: TGTGCCAGCAGCCTAACGCGGGATCAGCCCCAGCATTTT.

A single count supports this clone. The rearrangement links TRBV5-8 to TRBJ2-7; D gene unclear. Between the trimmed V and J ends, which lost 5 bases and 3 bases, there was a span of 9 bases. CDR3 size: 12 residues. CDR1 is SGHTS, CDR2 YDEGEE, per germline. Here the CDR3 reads CASRPTVYEQYF. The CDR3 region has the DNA TGTGCCAGCAGGCCCACGGTCTACGAGCAGTACTTC.

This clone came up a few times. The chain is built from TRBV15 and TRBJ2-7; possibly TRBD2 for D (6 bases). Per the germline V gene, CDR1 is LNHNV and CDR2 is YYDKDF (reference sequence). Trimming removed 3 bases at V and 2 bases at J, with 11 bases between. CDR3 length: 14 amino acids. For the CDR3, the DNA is TGTGCCACCAGCAGCCGGGACTTCCCCTACGAGCAGTACTTC. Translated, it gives CATSSRDFPYEQYF. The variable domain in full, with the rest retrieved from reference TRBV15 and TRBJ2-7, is DAMVIQNPRYQVTQFGKPVTLSCSQTLNHNVMYWYQQKSSQAPKLLFHYYDKDFNNEADTPDNFQSRRPNTSFCFLDIRSPGLGDTAMYLCATSSRDFPYEQYFGPGTRLTVT.

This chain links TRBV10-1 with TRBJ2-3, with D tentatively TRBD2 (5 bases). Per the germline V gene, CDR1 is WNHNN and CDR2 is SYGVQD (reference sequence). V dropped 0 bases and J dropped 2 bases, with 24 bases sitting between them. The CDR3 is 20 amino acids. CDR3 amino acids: CASSESVAGGSETHTDTQYF. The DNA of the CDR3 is TGCGCCAGCAGTGAGTCGGTGGCTGGTGGGAGCGAGACTCACACAGATACGCAGTATTTT.

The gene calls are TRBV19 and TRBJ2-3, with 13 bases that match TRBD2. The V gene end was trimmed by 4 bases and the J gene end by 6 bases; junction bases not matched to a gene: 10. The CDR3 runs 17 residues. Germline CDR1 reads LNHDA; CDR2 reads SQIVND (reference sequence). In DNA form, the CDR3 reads TGTGCCAGTAGTAGTGGGGGACTAGCGGGATGGCGTGATACGCAGTATTTT. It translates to CASSSGGLAGWRDTQYF.

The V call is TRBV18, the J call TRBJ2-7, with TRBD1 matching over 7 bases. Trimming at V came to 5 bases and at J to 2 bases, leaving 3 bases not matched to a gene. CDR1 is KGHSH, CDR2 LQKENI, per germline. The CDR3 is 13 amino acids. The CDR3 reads CASSTGVAYEQYF. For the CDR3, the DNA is TGTGCCAGCTCAACAGGGGTTGCCTACGAGCAGTACTTC. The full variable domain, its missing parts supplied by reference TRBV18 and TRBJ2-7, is NAGVMQNPRHLVRRRGQEARLRCSPMKGHSHVYWYRQLPEEGLKFMVYLQKENIIDESGMPKERFSAEFPKEGPSILRIQQVVRGDSAAYFCASSTGVAYEQYFGPGTRLTVT.

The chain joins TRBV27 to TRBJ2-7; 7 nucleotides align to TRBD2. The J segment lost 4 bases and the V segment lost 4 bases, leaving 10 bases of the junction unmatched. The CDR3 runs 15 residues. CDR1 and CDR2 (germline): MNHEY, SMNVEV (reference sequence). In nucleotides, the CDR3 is TGTGCCAGCAGTTCCGGTGGAGCGGGGATATACGAGCAGTACTTC. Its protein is CASSSGGAGIYEQYF.

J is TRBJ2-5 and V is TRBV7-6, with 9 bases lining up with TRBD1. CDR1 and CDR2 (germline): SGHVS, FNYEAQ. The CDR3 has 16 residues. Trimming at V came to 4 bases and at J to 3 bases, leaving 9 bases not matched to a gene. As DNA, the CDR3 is TGTGCCAGCAGCTCGTCCTTCCGGGACAGGGAAGAGACCCAGTACTTC. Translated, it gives CASSSSFRDREETQYF.

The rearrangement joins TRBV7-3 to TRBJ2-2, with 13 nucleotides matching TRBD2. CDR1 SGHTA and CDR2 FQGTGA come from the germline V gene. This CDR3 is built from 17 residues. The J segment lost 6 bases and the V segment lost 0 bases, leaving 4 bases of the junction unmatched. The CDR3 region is CASSLTPGLAGSGELFF. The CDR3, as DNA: TGTGCCAGCAGCTTAACCCCGGGACTAGCGGGATCCGGGGAGCTGTTTTTT.

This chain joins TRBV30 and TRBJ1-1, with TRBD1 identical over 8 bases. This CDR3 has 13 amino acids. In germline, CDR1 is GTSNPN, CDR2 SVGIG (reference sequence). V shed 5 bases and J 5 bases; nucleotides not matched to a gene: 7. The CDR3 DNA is TGTGCCTGGCTACGACAGGGGAGGACTGAAGCTTTCTTT. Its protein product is CAWLRQGRTEAFF. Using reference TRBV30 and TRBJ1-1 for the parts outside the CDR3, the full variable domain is SQTIHQWPATLVQPVGSPLSLECTVEGTSNPNLYWYRQAAGRGLQLLFYSVGIGQISSEVPQNLSASRPQDRQFILSSKKLLLSDSGFYLCAWLRQGRTEAFFGQGTRLTVV.

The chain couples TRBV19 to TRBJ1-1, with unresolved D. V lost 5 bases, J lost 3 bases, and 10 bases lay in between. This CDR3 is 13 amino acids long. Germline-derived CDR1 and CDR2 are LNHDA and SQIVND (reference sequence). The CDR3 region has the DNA TGTGCCAGTAGTCCTGAGTCATACACTGAAGCTTTCTTT. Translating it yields CASSPESYTEAFF.

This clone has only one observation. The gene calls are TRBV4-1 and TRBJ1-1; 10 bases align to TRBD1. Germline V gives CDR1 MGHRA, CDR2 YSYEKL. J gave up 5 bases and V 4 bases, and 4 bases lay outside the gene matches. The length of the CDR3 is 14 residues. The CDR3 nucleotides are TGCGCCAGCAGCCGCGGACAGGGGGGAACTGAAGCTTTCTTT. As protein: CASSRGQGGTEAFF.